This paragraph reports one T cell receptor (beta chain). The target antigen is unknown. The sample belongs to a study of T cells in Graves' hyperthyroidism and ophthalmopathy. General study points: Peripheral blood also featured most of the thyroid clonotypes expanded above 0.001. The model made its ophthalmopathy prediction, and onset followed a median approximately six months later.

Hyperthyroidism of Graves' type that showed no ophthalmopathy progression within 18 months was stable. The PBMCs studied were ones that came from 8 to 10 ml fresh peripheral blood. TCR beta CDR3 region amplification was performed from RNA transcripts. RT-PCR in the first round (using the HTBI primer set) targeted the TCR CDR3. MiXCR, applied by TCRdb to the multiplex PCR reads, yields one record per CDR3 protein. The sample lists roughly 710,000 distinct CDR3 sequences, around a third occurring once. The CDR3 is 12 residues long. CDR1 and CDR2 (germline): LNHDA, SQIVND (reference sequence). V was clipped by 3 bases and J by 13 bases, with 10 bases between them.

Source material: blood. This chain connects TRBV19 to TRBJ2-6; D is unresolved. The receptor was derived from a woman aged 40 to 50 with Graves' hyperthyroidism. The CDR3 region is CASSINPIVLTF. The CDR3 bases are TGTGCCAGTAGTATCAACCCTATAGTCCTGACTTTC. The full variable domain, with the rest looked up from reference TRBV19 and TRBJ2-6, is DGGITQSPKYLFRKEGQNVTLSCEQNLNHDAMYWYRQDPGQGLRLIYYSQIVNDFQKGDIAEGYSVSREKKESFPLTVTSAQKNPTAFYLCASSINPIVLTFGAGSRLTVL.